These 30 T cell receptor beta chains share one sample of origin, sequenced in a study of T cells in Graves' hyperthyroidism and ophthalmopathy. RNA transcripts were the template for amplifying TCR beta CDR3 regions. TCR CDR3 regions were first amplified by RT-PCR with HTBI primers. TCRdb used MiXCR to reprocess the multiplex PCR reads, holding one entry per CDR3 protein. The sample includes about 290,000 distinct CDR3 sequences, 16% seen only once; the top ten take around 34%. Sequencing was done on a sample of blood. The receptor set was obtained from a man aged 25 to 40 with Graves' hyperthyroidism.

The V call is TRBV7-9, the J call TRBJ2-1; D gene unclear. Trimming removed 1 base at V and 7 bases at J, with 11 bases between. Germline lookup yields CDR1 SEHNR and CDR2 FQNEAQ (reference sequence). The CDR3 covers 14 residues. The CDR3 bases are TGTGCCAGCAGCTTAGACCCGATGACGAATGAGCAGTTCTTC. Its protein product is CASSLDPMTNEQFF.

In this sample, this clonotype turned up a few times. V usage is TRBV3-1 and J usage is TRBJ1-4; D not certain. CDR3 size: 15 residues. V dropped 4 bases and J dropped 1 base, with 10 bases sitting between them. CDR1 is LGHDT, CDR2 YNNKEL, per germline (reference sequence). CDR3 residues: CASSRDGETNEKLFF. CDR3 nucleotides: TGTGCCAGCAGCCGAGACGGGGAAACTAATGAAAAACTGTTTTTT.

This clonotype was seen at least ten times. The genes are TRBV11-2 and TRBJ2-1; D is undetermined. The germline V gene has CDR1 SGHAT and CDR2 FQNNGV. The V end lost 5 bases, the J end lost 15 bases, and 17 bases lay between the germline ends. The CDR3 length is 12 residues. The CDR3 here is CASSGTAESRFF. In DNA form, the CDR3 reads TGTGCCAGCAGCGGAACGGCCGAGTCCCGGTTCTTC.

The V and J genes are TRBV25-1 and TRBJ2-7, with 9 bases matching TRBD1. The CDR3 is 14 amino acids. V shed 5 bases and J 4 bases; nucleotides not matched to a gene: 6. CDR1 and CDR2 from the germline V gene are MGHDK and SYGVNS. The DNA for the CDR3 is TGTGCCAGCAGTCCTCCGACAGGGGGTTACGAGCAGTACTTC. Protein: CASSPPTGGYEQYF.

This clonotype was counted only a few times. V is TRBV11-2 and J is TRBJ2-1; D might be TRBD2 (6 bases). The CDR3 covers 13 residues. Trimming cost V 5 bases and J 9 bases, with 14 bases left between them. Germline-derived CDR1 and CDR2 are SGHAT and FQNNGV. The CDR3 bases are TGTGCCAGCAGCCCCTACGGAGGGGCTGAGCAGTTCTTC. As protein: CASSPYGGAEQFF.

This clonotype was recorded at least ten times. The chain joins TRBV7-2 to TRBJ2-1; TRBD1 aligns across 8 bases. CDR1 SGHTA and CDR2 FQGNSA come from the germline V gene. V was pared by 2 bases and J by 7 bases, with 4 bases of the junction left unmatched. The CDR3 has 14 amino acids. The CDR3 loop reads CASSLNRGSNEQFF. DNA for the CDR3: TGTGCCAGCAGCTTAAACAGGGGGAGTAATGAGCAGTTCTTC.

There are many counts of this clonotype. The gene calls are TRBV28 and TRBJ1-4; 10 nucleotides line up with TRBD1. Germline V lookup: CDR1 MDHEN, CDR2 SYDVKM. The CDR3 spans 14 residues. The junction had 3 bases not matched to a gene; V was cut back by 5 bases and J by 6 bases. CDR3 amino acids: CASSTGTGDEKLFF. The CDR3 bases are TGTGCCAGCAGTACCGGGACAGGGGATGAAAAACTGTTTTTT.

In this sample, this clonotype turned up many times. The chain has TRBV5-1 and TRBJ2-1; 9 bases agree with TRBD1. CDR3 length: 15 residues. Germline lookup yields CDR1 SGHRS and CDR2 YFSETQ. V shed 4 bases and J 1 base; nucleotides not matched to a gene: 3. In DNA, the CDR3 is TGCGCCAGCAGCGGGGGACAGGGTTCCTACAATGAGCAGTTCTTC. It codes for CASSGGQGSYNEQFF. The variable domain in full, with the rest retrieved from reference TRBV5-1 and TRBJ2-1, is KAGVTQTPRYLIKTRGQQVTLSCSPISGHRSVSWYQQTPGQGLQFLFEYFSETQRNKGNFPGRFSGRQFSNSRSEMNVSTLELGDSALYLCASSGGQGSYNEQFFGPGTRLTVL.

This clonotype was picked up many times. This chain uses TRBV12-3 or TRBV12-4 with TRBJ2-5, with D tentatively TRBD1 or TRBD2 (5 bases each). CDR3 length: 14 amino acids. Trimming stripped 5 bases from V and 7 bases from J, with 17 bases between. The CDR3 sequence: CASSPPRGPGTQYF. In DNA, the CDR3 is TGTGCCAGCAGTCCCCCGAGGGGCCCGGGGACCCAGTACTTC.

This clonotype came up many times. The J gene is TRBJ1-1, the V gene TRBV12-3 or TRBV12-4; D remains unclear. Trimming left V 3 bases short and J 9 bases short, with 8 bases between. This CDR3 comprises 11 residues. The CDR3 DNA sequence: TGTGCCAGCAGTTTGGGCCCACAAGCTTTCTTT. Its protein is CASSLGPQAFF.

This clonotype was seen a few times. The chain links TRBV4-1 to TRBJ2-2; 11 positions agree with TRBD1. Germline assignment: CDR1 MGHRA and CDR2 YSYEKL. The CDR3 has 16 residues. V lost 2 bases and J lost 3; bases outside the gene matches: 2. The CDR3 sequence: CASSQPDRGHTGELFF. The CDR3 DNA is TGCGCCAGCAGCCAACCGGACAGGGGGCACACCGGGGAGCTGTTTTTT.

In its sample, this clonotype was seen a few times. V usage is TRBV10-3 and J usage is TRBJ1-5; D remains unclear. The V gene's germline CDR1 is ENHRY and CDR2 SYGVKD. The V end was cut by 7 bases, the J end by 0 bases, with 13 bases between. This CDR3 is 15 amino acids long. The CDR3 DNA is TGTGCCATCAAAGGAGAATCAGTTAGCAATCAGCCCCAGCATTTT. This encodes CAIKGESVSNQPQHF.

This chain uses TRBV2 with TRBJ2-5; possibly TRBD1 or TRBD2 for D (5 bases each). The V and J ends lost 7 bases and 7 bases respectively, with 13 bases between them. The CDR3 runs to 12 residues. Germline V gene data show CDR1 as SNHLY and CDR2 as FYNNEI. CDR3 protein: CASTGGAGTQYF. CDR3 bases: TGTGCCAGCACTGGTGGGGCGGGGACCCAGTACTTC.

This clonotype appeared many times. The CDR3 loop reads CASSPRGETQYF. Written as DNA, the CDR3 is TGTGCCAGCAGTCCCCGTGGGGAGACCCAGTACTTC. This chain links TRBV11-2 with TRBJ2-5; no firm D call. Germline CDR1 is SGHAT and CDR2 is FQNNGV. The CDR3 has 12 residues. V was clipped by 6 bases and J by 5 bases, with 10 bases between them.

This clonotype was seen at least ten times. This chain connects TRBV5-1 to TRBJ2-1; 7 nucleotides align to TRBD2. V was pared by 4 bases and J by 5 bases, with 15 bases of the junction left unmatched. The CDR3 consists of 17 residues. The germline V gene encodes CDR1 SGHRS and CDR2 YFSETQ. The CDR3 region is CASSGPSGPNSDNEQFF. Written as DNA, the CDR3 is TGCGCCAGCAGCGGACCTAGCGGCCCGAACTCAGACAATGAGCAGTTCTTC.

This clonotype turned up a few times. The genes are TRBV12-3 or TRBV12-4 and TRBJ1-3; TRBD1 might be the D (5 bases). The CDR3 loop spans 14 amino acids. V shed 2 bases and J shed 3 bases, with 8 bases lying between them. In DNA, the CDR3 is TGTGCCAGCAGTTTAAGGGGATTTGGAAACACCATATATTTT. Protein sequence: CASSLRGFGNTIYF.

This clonotype was seen only a few times. The rearrangement joins TRBV9 to TRBJ2-1; no definite D call. The CDR3 covers 13 residues. The germline V and J ends were trimmed by 0 bases and 6 bases, with 7 bases remaining between them. Looked up from germline, CDR1 is SGDLS and CDR2 is YYNGEE. CDR3 region: CASSVVMGNEQFF. CDR3 DNA sequence: TGTGCCAGCAGCGTAGTAATGGGCAATGAGCAGTTCTTC.

This clonotype was counted only a few times. This chain uses TRBV20-1 with TRBJ2-3; no reliable D call. The CDR3 contains 16 residues. V lost 2 bases, J lost 4 bases, and 19 bases lay in between. Germline loops: CDR1 DFQATT, CDR2 SNEGSKA (reference sequence). This chain's CDR3 is CSARPTDPLRADTQYF. The DNA of the CDR3 is TGCAGTGCTAGACCTACCGACCCGCTCCGTGCAGATACGCAGTATTTT.

This clonotype has more than one count but fewer than ten. CDR3 loop: CASSPLHTGELFF. DNA for the CDR3: TGTGCCAGCAGTCCCCTTCACACCGGGGAGCTGTTTTTT. The rearrangement uses TRBV6-1 and TRBJ2-2; unclear D gene. This CDR3 has 13 residues. Germline-derived CDR1 and CDR2 are MNHNS and SASEGT. Trimming took off 5 bases at V and 3 bases at J, with 7 bases between the two ends.

The chain joins TRBV7-9 to TRBJ2-2; D may be TRBD1 (6 bases). V dropped 11 bases and J dropped 6 bases, with 13 bases sitting between them. CDR1 and CDR2 from the germline V gene are SEHNR and FQNEAQ (reference sequence). CDR3 size: 12 residues. CDR3 DNA: TGTGCCTCATACAGGGACCCCGGGGAGCTGTTTTTT. Translated: CASYRDPGELFF.

The sample holds a few counts of this clonotype. V gene TRBV9 combines with J gene TRBJ2-1; D ambiguous. The germline CDR1 and CDR2 sequences are SGDLS and YYNGEE. The CDR3 loop spans 14 amino acids. Trimming left V 4 bases short and J 3 bases short, with 11 bases between. The chain's CDR3 is CASSPIGVYNEQFF. Written as DNA, the CDR3 is TGTGCCAGCAGCCCAATTGGGGTCTACAATGAGCAGTTCTTC.

At least ten counts were recorded for this clonotype. The J gene is TRBJ1-2, the V gene TRBV28; D might be TRBD1 (6 bases). V was clipped by 4 bases and J by 5 bases, with 11 bases between them. The CDR3 has 13 amino acids. Germline assignment: CDR1 MDHEN and CDR2 SYDVKM. Here the CDR3 DNA reads TGTGCCAGCAGTTCTCAACAGGGATATGGCTACACCTTC. It encodes CASSSQQGYGYTF.

The table lists this clonotype with a few counts. CDR3 residues: CASSVGGGLAKNIQYF. For the CDR3, the DNA is TGTGCCAGCAGCGTAGGAGGCGGACTAGCCAAAAACATTCAGTACTTC. The chain couples TRBV9 to TRBJ2-4; D is perhaps TRBD2 (5 bases). V shed 0 bases and J shed 0 bases, with 10 bases lying between them. The CDR3 has 16 amino acids. Germline V lookup: CDR1 SGDLS, CDR2 YYNGEE.

This clonotype has ten or more counts. The chain links TRBV11-2 to TRBJ1-6; 7 nucleotides line up with TRBD1. The CDR3 extends over 15 amino acids. The ends lost 5 bases at V and 7 bases at J; junction bases unmatched: 8. Germline V CDR1 and CDR2: SGHAT, FQNNGV. CDR3 sequence (DNA): TGTGCCAGCAGCCCGACAGGGAGGTCGAATTCACCCCTCCACTTT. This translates into CASSPTGRSNSPLHF.

In this sample, this clonotype turned up many times. The rearrangement joins TRBV5-1 to TRBJ2-7; 11 bases line up with TRBD2. This CDR3 is 15 amino acids long. V trimming: 3 bases; J trimming: 1 base; junction bases outside the gene matches: 3. CDR1 is SGHRS, CDR2 YFSETQ, per germline. The DNA of the CDR3 is TGCGCCAGCAGCTGGGGACTAGCGGATTCCTACGAGCAGTACTTC. It encodes CASSWGLADSYEQYF.

V gene TRBV10-3 combines with J gene TRBJ2-3; D may be TRBD2 (5 bases). The CDR3 has 13 amino acids. CDR1 and CDR2 (germline): ENHRY, SYGVKD. V was shortened by 0 bases and J by 5 bases, with 6 bases between the two germline ends. The CDR3 coding sequence is TGTGCCATCAGTGAGTCCCGGGAAGATACGCAGTATTTT. Protein product: CAISESREDTQYF.

Notes on this clonotype: It may be a read error: a sequence one base away is much more abundant. The chain employs TRBV20-1 and TRBJ2-1, with 11 bases lining up with TRBD2. Germline V CDR1 and CDR2: DFQATT, SNEGSKA (reference sequence). This CDR3 is built from 15 residues. V lost 2 bases and J lost 5; bases outside the gene matches: 5. The CDR3 loop reads CSARLAGGAHNEQFF. In DNA, the CDR3 is TGCAGTGCTAGACTAGCGGGAGGAGCCCACAATGAGCAGTTCTTC.

The CDR3 loop reads CASRLQGVKGYTF. The CDR3 DNA reads TGTGCCAGCAGGCTACAGGGGGTCAAGGGCTACACCTTC. The V call is TRBV28, the J call TRBJ1-2, with 8 bases fitting TRBD1. This CDR3 is 13 amino acids long. V was clipped by 6 bases and J by 8 bases; unmatched bases: 8. The germline V gene has CDR1 MDHEN and CDR2 SYDVKM.

This clonotype was found many times. This sequence joins TRBV7-9 and TRBJ2-1; D uncertain. CDR3 length equals 16 residues. CDR1 is SEHNR, CDR2 FQNEAQ, per germline (reference sequence). Trimming pared 5 bases from V and 5 bases from J, leaving 19 bases between. CDR3 protein: CASSPDGRTTNNEQFF. The CDR3 DNA reads as TGTGCCAGCAGCCCCGACGGCAGAACGACCAACAATGAGCAGTTCTTC.

This clonotype showed up many times. The chain couples TRBV18 to TRBJ2-5, with 14 nucleotides matching TRBD2. Per germline, CDR1 KGHSH and CDR2 LQKENI. V trimming: 4 bases; J trimming: 5 bases; junction bases outside the gene matches: 3. The CDR3 contains 15 residues. CDR3 protein: CASSRGLAGAETQYF. The CDR3 DNA reads as TGTGCCAGCTCACGGGGACTAGCGGGAGCGGAGACCCAGTACTTC.